The clone carrying this T cell receptor (beta chain) was seen a handful of times. What it binds is unknown. At least 6 micrograms of total RNA were extracted per sample. The record originates from a study of blood T cells in healthy people across ages. Study-level findings and limits: Comparison with aged donors showed that long-lived donors had more naive CD4+ cells and higher diversity. Investigators viewed diversity estimates from one million T cells as underestimates, the study reported.

Combining a sample-barcoded 5' primer with a J-beta primer mix, a second PCR ran for roughly 6 to 12 cycles. TCRdb recomputed calls from the 5' RACE reads with MiXCR, one row per CDR3 protein. The sample shows roughly 1,500,000 distinct CDR3 sequences, 30% to 40% of them seen only once. This clonotype was sampled from a woman aged 25 to 39 in good health. What was sequenced was blood.

CDR3 nucleotides: TGTGCCAGCAAGTCTAGGGCTAGCGGGAGCACAGATACGCAGTATTTT. Translated: CASKSRASGSTDTQYF. The J gene is TRBJ2-3, the V gene TRBV6-1, with 8 positions matching TRBD2. Germline V CDR1 and CDR2: MNHNS, SASEGT. V shed 7 bases, J shed 0 bases, and the junction held 9 bases outside the gene matches. This CDR3 has 16 amino acids.